A selection of T cell receptor beta chains follows, all from one sample in a study of cytomegalovirus exposure and HLA in healthy donors. Generated by immunoSEQ multiplex PCR, the TCRdb table keeps only in-frame clones and is missing some. The data show tens of thousands of clones, roughly 90% seen once. Sequencing was done on a sample of PBMCs. These receptors were collected from a woman under 30 in good health and CMV-seropositive. The CDR3 runs from the conserved cysteine through the conserved F or W. A D gene is named only where the DNA matches it firmly. A clone size is listed for some rows: how often the clone was seen (once, few, many), or a class if it is expanded.

d_call,v_call,j_call,clone_size,cdr3_nt,cdr3_aa
NA,TRBV7-9,TRBJ2-1,NA,TGTGCCAGCAGCGGAGGTGGGGGGAATGAGCAGTTCTTC,CASSGGGGNEQFF
TRBD1,TRBV6-6,TRBJ1-4,NA,TGTGCCAGCAGGAGGAGCGGACAGGGGGCTCGGGAAAAACTGTTTTTT,CASRRSGQGAREKLFF
NA,TRBV29-1,TRBJ2-1,NA,TGCAGCGTTGAAAAGAGCTCCTACAATGAGCAGTTCTTC,CSVEKSSYNEQFF
NA,TRBV2,TRBJ1-2,NA,TGTGCCAGCAGTGAAGCGCGGGGCTACACCTTC,CASSEARGYTF
NA,TRBV9,TRBJ1-1,NA,TGTGCCAGCAGCGTAGGGGGAGACACTGAAGCTTTCTTT,CASSVGGDTEAFF
NA,TRBV28,TRBJ2-7,NA,TGTGCCAGCAGTGCCCTGGGGGCGCAAAGATACGAGCAGTACTTC,CASSALGAQRYEQYF
TRBD1,TRBV12-5,TRBJ2-2,NA,TGTGCTAGTGGTTTGACTCGATCAGGGACAGGGAGAACCGGGGAGCTGTTTTTT,CASGLTRSGTGRTGELFF
TRBD1,TRBV19,TRBJ2-1,NA,TGTGCCAGTAGTCCCCGTGCAGGGGGAGTGGGGATAAACAATGAGCAGTTCTTC,CASSPRAGGVGINNEQFF
NA,TRBV7-9,TRBJ1-2,NA,TGTGCCAGCAGCTTAGAGTCGGGGGTAGCGGGCTACACCTTC,CASSLESGVAGYTF
TRBD2,TRBV10-3,TRBJ2-2,NA,TGTGCCATCAGTGAGTCTGGCGGGGGGGCATCCACCGGGGAGCTGTTTTTT,CAISESGGGASTGELFF
TRBD1,TRBV18,TRBJ1-2,NA,TGTGCCAGCTCACAGGGACAGGGGGCCTATGGCTACACCTTC,CASSQGQGAYGYTF
NA,TRBV7-3,TRBJ2-1,NA,TGTGCCAGCAGCTTAAACACTCGAGGGGGTGGTATGGGTGAGCAGTTCTTC,CASSLNTRGGGMGEQFF
TRBD2,TRBV7-2,TRBJ2-1,NA,TGTGCCAGCAGCTTAGGGCTAGCGGGGGTCACCTCCTACAATGAGCAGTTCTTC,CASSLGLAGVTSYNEQFF
TRBD1,TRBV29-1,TRBJ1-2,NA,TGCAGCGTCCATCAACCGGGACAGGGAAACTATGGCTACACCTTC,CSVHQPGQGNYGYTF
TRBD2,TRBV2,TRBJ2-1,NA,TGTGCCAGCATAGGGATCAGTGATCGAGCGGGGGATTCCTTAGGGGAGCAGTTCTTC,CASIGISDRAGDSLGEQFF
NA,TRBV5-1,TRBJ2-7,NA,TGCGCCAGCAGCCCCCGTGGCCCGAACTACGAGCAGTACTTC,CASSPRGPNYEQYF
NA,TRBV4-1,TRBJ1-4,NA,TGCGCCAGCAGCCAAGTAGATCTAAGGACAATTATATCTAATGAAAAACTGTTTTTT,CASSQVDLRTIISNEKLFF
TRBD2,TRBV5-1,TRBJ2-7,NA,TGCGCCAGCAGCACGGGACTAGCGATTTCCTACGAGCAGTACTTC,CASSTGLAISYEQYF
NA,TRBV9,TRBJ2-7,NA,TGTGCCAGCAGCGTAGTTGAAGAGAGGGCCGAGCAGTACTTC,CASSVVEERAEQYF
NA,TRBV6-1,TRBJ2-5,NA,TGTGCCAGCACCCGAAAGGGGCTCGGGACCCAGTACTTC,CASTRKGLGTQYF
TRBD2,TRBV4-1,TRBJ2-7,once,TGCGCCAGCAGCCAAGTATCTACGGGGGGCTACGAGCAGTACTTC,CASSQVSTGGYEQYF
NA,TRBV7-9,TRBJ1-2,NA,TGTGCCAGCAGACACCTGAAGGCGGGCGGGGCATTTGACTATGGCTACACCTTC,CASRHLKAGGAFDYGYTF
NA,TRBV6-4,TRBJ2-7,NA,TGTGCCAGCAGCCATACCCGGGACATTCGAGACTACGAGCAGTACTTC,CASSHTRDIRDYEQYF
TRBD2,TRBV7-2,TRBJ2-7,NA,TGTGCCAGCAGCAAAGAGGTTCCAGCGGGGAGGTACGAGCAGTACTTC,CASSKEVPAGRYEQYF
TRBD1,TRBV19,TRBJ1-5,once,TGTGCCAGTAGTCCAAAATCCGGGACAGGGCTTACCCTCTGGGCGGGCAATCAGCCCCAGCATTTT,CASSPKSGTGLTLWAGNQPQHF
TRBD1,TRBV19,TRBJ2-7,NA,TGTGCCAGTAGTAACAGGGACAGCTACGAGCAGTACTTC,CASSNRDSYEQYF
TRBD1,TRBV19,TRBJ2-6,NA,TGTGCCAGTAGGGTCCAGGGGGCTGGGGCCAACGTCCTGACTTTC,CASRVQGAGANVLTF
NA,TRBV30,TRBJ1-5,NA,TGTGCCTGGAGTAATACAATCAATCAGCCCCAGCATTTT,CAWSNTINQPQHF
TRBD2,TRBV6-4,TRBJ2-3,NA,TGTGCCAGCAGCCGGGGGGGGGACACAGATACGCAGTATTTT,CASSRGGDTDTQYF
NA,TRBV6-5,TRBJ1-5,once,TGTGCCAGCAGTTACCCCCTTCAGCCCCAGCATTTT,CASSYPLQPQHF
NA,TRBV5-4,TRBJ1-1,once,TGTGCCAGCAGCCTTGGGCCCACTGAAGCTTTCTTT,CASSLGPTEAFF
NA,TRBV28,TRBJ1-2,NA,TGTGCCAGCAGTTTCCCTTCAGGGGCCAACTATGGCTACACCTTC,CASSFPSGANYGYTF
NA,TRBV6-5,TRBJ2-3,NA,TGTGCCAGCACCGGGACTAGCACAGATACGCAGTATTTT,CASTGTSTDTQYF
NA,TRBV9,TRBJ1-5,NA,TGTGCCAGCAGCGAGAGGGACAAATTTCAGCCCCAGCATTTT,CASSERDKFQPQHF
TRBD1,TRBV12-5,TRBJ1-6,NA,TGTGCTAGTGATCTCAGACAGGGGAATTCACCCCTCCACTTT,CASDLRQGNSPLHF
NA,TRBV15,TRBJ2-5,NA,TGTGCCACCAGCACAAAAGAGACCCAGTACTTC,CATSTKETQYF
NA,TRBV7-9,TRBJ1-5,NA,TGTGCCAGCAGCTTAGTCCAGGGAATGGGCAATCAGCCCCAGCATTTT,CASSLVQGMGNQPQHF
TRBD1,TRBV2,TRBJ2-7,once,TGTGCCAGCAGTGTTACGGGACAGGGCACCTACGAGCAGTACTTC,CASSVTGQGTYEQYF
NA,TRBV15,TRBJ1-5,NA,TGTGCCACCAGTCGCCCAGGGGTGATATATGAGCCCCAGCATTTT,CATSRPGVIYEPQHF
TRBD1,TRBV6-4,TRBJ1-1,NA,TGTGCCAGCAGCTCGGGACAGGGCGCGACTGAAGCTTTCTTT,CASSSGQGATEAFF
NA,TRBV6-5,TRBJ1-2,few,TGTGCCAGCAGTTACTCGTCGGGCAGGGTGCGCGGCTACACCTTC,CASSYSSGRVRGYTF
NA,TRBV29-1,TRBJ2-3,NA,TGCAGCGTTGATAAAAGCACAGATACGCAGTATTTT,CSVDKSTDTQYF
TRBD1,TRBV9,TRBJ2-5,NA,TGTGCCAGCAGCGTAATTACAGGGGTCCAAGAGACCCAGTACTTC,CASSVITGVQETQYF
NA,TRBV30,TRBJ1-1,NA,TGTGCCTGGAGTGCCGACAGCCAGGCTTTCTTT,CAWSADSQAFF
NA,TRBV2,TRBJ1-1,once,TGTGCCAGCAGTACCTATGGGGGGGCTAACACTGAAGCTTTCTTT,CASSTYGGANTEAFF
NA,TRBV19,TRBJ1-6,NA,TGTGCCACCCGACAGGTCAATTCACCCCTCCACTTT,CATRQVNSPLHF
TRBD2,TRBV19,TRBJ2-1,NA,TGTGCCAGTAGTGCCGGGACTAGCGGGGTCTATGAGCAGTTCTTC,CASSAGTSGVYEQFF
TRBD2,TRBV11-2,TRBJ2-1,NA,TGTGCCAGCAGCCCCTTAGCAGCGGGGGGATACAATGAGCAGTTCTTC,CASSPLAAGGYNEQFF
TRBD2,TRBV2,TRBJ2-7,NA,TGTGCCAGCAGAGGACTAGCGGATGCCTACGAGCAGTACTTC,CASRGLADAYEQYF
NA,TRBV6-6,TRBJ2-2,NA,TGTGCCAGCAGCTCCCGTGGAGGGGCGCGGGGCGGGGAGCTGTTTTTT,CASSSRGGARGGELFF
NA,TRBV6-1,TRBJ1-3,NA,TGTGCCAGCAGTGGGTCCGGCAGGCCTAGAAACACCATATATTTT,CASSGSGRPRNTIYF
TRBD1,TRBV14,TRBJ1-2,NA,TGTGCCAGCAGCCCAGGGACAGGGCACTATGGCTACACCTTC,CASSPGTGHYGYTF
TRBD1,TRBV2,TRBJ1-5,NA,TGTGCCAGCAATGTAGACAGGGGTGGGAATCAGCCCCAGCATTTT,CASNVDRGGNQPQHF